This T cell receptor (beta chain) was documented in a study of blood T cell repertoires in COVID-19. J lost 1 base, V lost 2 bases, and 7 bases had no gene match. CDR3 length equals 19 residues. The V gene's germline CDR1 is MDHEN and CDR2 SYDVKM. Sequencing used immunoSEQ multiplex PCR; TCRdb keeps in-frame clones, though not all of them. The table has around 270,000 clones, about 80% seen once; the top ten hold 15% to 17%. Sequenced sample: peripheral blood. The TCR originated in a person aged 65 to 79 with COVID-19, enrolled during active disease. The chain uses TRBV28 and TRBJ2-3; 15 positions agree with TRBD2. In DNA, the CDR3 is TGTGCCAGCAGTTTACCCAGGAGGACTAGCGGGAGGGGCACAGATACGCAGTATTTT. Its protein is CASSLPRRTSGRGTDTQYF.